These T cell receptor beta chains were read from a single sample in a study of T cells in tuberculosis. The assay was immunoSEQ multiplex PCR, and TCRdb's table has in-frame clones only and misses some. The table lists fewer than 35,000 clones, roughly 94% of them singletons. Sequenced input: PBMCs. Receptor source: a donor aged 5-35 years with latent tuberculosis or without tuberculosis infection. The CDR3 runs from the conserved cysteine through the conserved F or W. A D gene is named only where the DNA matches it firmly. Rows give clone size only sometimes, using once, few, many, or a class for an expanded clone.

clone size,V gene,J gene,D gene,CDR3 protein,CDR3 DNA
NA,TRBV4-2,TRBJ2-7,NA,CASSQDSTSREYEQYF,TGTGCCAGCAGCCAAGATTCGACTTCCCGAGAATACGAGCAGTACTTC
NA,TRBV7-2,TRBJ2-7,TRBD2,CASSPTGGRASEQYF,TGTGCCAGCAGCCCTACCGGTGGGAGGGCCTCCGAGCAGTACTTC
NA,TRBV29-1,TRBJ2-1,TRBD2,CSVGGTSGSYNEQFF,TGCAGCGTCGGAGGGACTAGCGGCTCCTACAATGAGCAGTTCTTC
NA,TRBV19,TRBJ1-2,NA,CASSTPSQRYYGYTF,TGTGCCAGTAGTACCCCCTCACAGCGGTACTATGGCTACACCTTC
NA,TRBV5-4,TRBJ2-1,TRBD1,CASSPRDRGRRNEQFF,TGTGCCAGCAGCCCCCGGGACAGGGGGCGAAGAAATGAGCAGTTCTTC
NA,TRBV19,TRBJ2-7,NA,CASSIASLQGGSYEQYF,TGTGCCAGTAGTATAGCCAGTTTGCAGGGCGGATCCTACGAGCAGTACTTC
NA,TRBV6-6,TRBJ1-1,NA,CASSYEGAGAFF,TGTGCCAGCAGTTACGAGGGCGCAGGCGCTTTCTTT
once,TRBV19,TRBJ2-7,NA,CASSIGWEAAPSYEQYF,TGTGCCAGTAGTATAGGGTGGGAGGCAGCGCCCTCCTACGAGCAGTACTTC
NA,TRBV4-3,TRBJ1-5,NA,CASSQDYTGRRFPQHF,TGCGCCAGCAGCCAAGATTATACGGGAAGGAGGTTCCCCCAGCATTTT
once,TRBV5-4,TRBJ2-7,TRBD2,CASSLGPGLAGGGEYF,TGTGCCAGCAGCTTGGGGCCGGGACTAGCGGGAGGCGGAGAGTACTTC
NA,TRBV5-6,TRBJ2-1,NA,CASSLAGIDEQFF,TGTGCCAGCAGCTTGGCCGGGATCGATGAGCAGTTCTTC
NA,TRBV5-6,TRBJ1-1,NA,CASSPSTGTEAFF,TGTGCCAGCAGCCCCTCCACGGGTACTGAAGCTTTCTTT
NA,TRBV5-1,TRBJ2-1,NA,CASSLGSRGNEQFF,TGCGCCAGCAGCTTAGGGTCTAGGGGGAATGAGCAGTTCTTC
NA,TRBV29-1,TRBJ2-3,TRBD1,CSVDRGRDTQYF,TGCAGCGTGGACAGGGGCCGCGATACGCAGTATTTT
NA,TRBV12-5,TRBJ2-2,NA,CASGLRTDTGELFF,TGTGCTAGTGGTTTGAGAACAGACACCGGGGAGCTGTTTTTT
NA,TRBV6-5,TRBJ2-5,TRBD2,CASSPGTSGRQTQYF,TGTGCCAGCAGTCCAGGGACTAGCGGGAGACAGACCCAGTACTTC
NA,TRBV28,TRBJ2-5,TRBD1,CASSLDRERVETQYF,TGTGCCAGCAGTTTAGACAGGGAAAGAGTGGAGACCCAGTACTTC
few,TRBV6-5,TRBJ2-3,NA,CASSYTASTDTQYF,TGTGCCAGCAGTTACACAGCTAGCACAGATACGCAGTATTTT
NA,TRBV29-1,TRBJ2-3,NA,CSGTPSTDTQYF,TGCAGCGGGACTCCTAGCACAGATACGCAGTATTTT
few,TRBV2,TRBJ1-2,TRBD1,CASRGRGSRGYTF,TGTGCCAGCAGGGGCAGGGGGTCGCGAGGCTACACCTTC
NA,TRBV19,TRBJ2-1,TRBD2,CASSTGTSGRRGEQFF,TGTGCCAGTAGTACAGGGACTAGCGGGAGAAGGGGCGAGCAGTTCTTC
NA,TRBV11-2,TRBJ2-3,NA,CASSLTAKSTDTQYF,TGTGCCAGCAGCTTAACTGCCAAGAGCACAGATACGCAGTATTTT
NA,TRBV2,TRBJ2-3,NA,CASSAFSDRFTDTQYF,TGTGCCAGCAGTGCTTTCAGCGACCGTTTCACAGATACGCAGTATTTT
NA,TRBV4-1,TRBJ1-4,NA,CASSLGMSEKLFF,TGCGCCAGCAGCCTCGGGATGAGCGAAAAACTGTTTTTT
NA,TRBV6-1,TRBJ1-1,NA,CASSDYSSYTEAFF,TGTGCCAGCAGTGACTATAGTAGCTACACTGAAGCTTTCTTT
NA,TRBV2,TRBJ2-2,TRBD2,CASSEALGLGDTGELFF,TGTGCCAGCAGTGAAGCTTTAGGACTAGGGGACACCGGGGAGCTGTTTTTT
once,TRBV27,TRBJ2-3,NA,CASSLKFQGLWDTQYF,TGTGCCAGCAGTTTAAAGTTCCAGGGACTGTGGGATACGCAGTATTTT
NA,TRBV5-1,TRBJ2-3,TRBD2,CASSLAGGPDTQYF,TGCGCCAGCTCCCTAGCGGGAGGGCCAGATACGCAGTATTTT
NA,TRBV10-1,TRBJ2-3,TRBD2,CASSPGLAGEGPGADTQYF,TGCGCCAGCAGCCCCGGACTAGCGGGCGAAGGCCCTGGCGCAGATACGCAGTATTTT
once,TRBV28,TRBJ1-4,NA,CASSLWTGFDATNEKLFF,TGTGCCAGCAGTTTATGGACAGGTTTTGATGCAACTAATGAAAAACTGTTTTTT
NA,TRBV27,TRBJ1-3,NA,CASSLRSGNTIYF,TGTGCCAGCAGTTTACGCTCTGGAAACACCATATATTTT
NA,TRBV5-1,TRBJ2-1,NA,CASSLGGDEQFF,TGCGCCAGCAGCTTGGGGGGAGATGAGCAGTTCTTC
NA,TRBV7-6,TRBJ2-5,NA,CASSSGTGGGTQYF,TGTGCCAGCAGCTCGGGGACTGGGGGTGGGACCCAGTACTTC
NA,TRBV28,TRBJ2-1,TRBD2,CASSLAGANNEQFF,TGTGCCAGCAGTTTAGCGGGAGCGAACAATGAGCAGTTCTTC
NA,TRBV19,TRBJ1-3,NA,CASSPKHGNTIYF,TGTGCCAGTAGTCCGAAACATGGAAACACCATATATTTT
NA,TRBV4-1,TRBJ2-3,TRBD2,CASSQGLAGEDTQYF,TGCGCCAGCAGCCAAGGACTAGCGGGTGAGGATACGCAGTATTTT
NA,TRBV6-5,TRBJ2-5,TRBD1,CASSPGTGGLETQYF,TGTGCCAGCAGTCCCGGGACAGGGGGACTAGAGACCCAGTACTTC
NA,TRBV5-6,TRBJ2-4,TRBD1,CASSPPIGTGTLAKNIQYF,TGTGCCAGCAGCCCACCCATAGGGACAGGGACTCTGGCCAAAAACATTCAGTACTTC
NA,TRBV20-1,TRBJ1-2,NA,CSAHDYGYTF,TGCAGTGCTCATGACTATGGCTACACCTTC
NA,TRBV30,TRBJ2-3,NA,CACLAQGRGTDTQYF,TGTGCCTGCCTTGCACAGGGAAGAGGCACAGATACGCAGTATTTT
NA,TRBV19,TRBJ1-5,TRBD1,CASRWDRGSNQPQHF,TGTGCCAGTAGATGGGACAGGGGGAGCAATCAGCCCCAGCATTTT
NA,TRBV19,TRBJ1-5,NA,CASSIGQHSNQPQHF,TGTGCCAGTAGTATTGGACAACATAGCAATCAGCCCCAGCATTTT
NA,TRBV5-1,TRBJ2-1,NA,CASSAGRLDNEQFF,TGCGCCAGCAGCGCGGGACGGCTAGACAATGAGCAGTTCTTC
NA,TRBV5-6,TRBJ1-2,NA,CASSAAGFGYGYTF,TGTGCCAGCAGCGCGGCAGGGTTTGGTTATGGCTACACCTTC
NA,TRBV30,TRBJ2-5,TRBD1,CAWSRDSLKETQYF,TGTGCCTGGAGCCGGGACAGTCTAAAAGAGACCCAGTACTTC
NA,TRBV16,TRBJ1-5,NA,CASSQTGSEQPQHF,TGTGCCAGCAGCCAAACGGGGTCGGAGCAGCCCCAGCATTTT
NA,TRBV27,TRBJ1-6,NA,CASSFRNSPLHF,TGTGCCAGCAGTTTTCGGAATTCACCCCTCCACTTT
NA,TRBV19,TRBJ2-7,TRBD1,CASSGPGQAAYEQYF,TGTGCCAGTAGTGGACCGGGACAGGCCGCCTACGAGCAGTACTTC